This T cell receptor (beta chain) emerged from a study of T cell responses to AZD1222 COVID-19 vaccine. Broader study findings: Spike-specific TCR breadth and depth went up after people got two AZD1222 doses. Only a handful of AZD1222 recipients were seropositive at baseline. None of the repertoires were sampled until the peak T cell response had passed.

Only in-frame clones appear in the TCRdb table, and some are missing; sequencing was by immunoSEQ multiplex PCR. The table records more than 85,000 clones, under 95% of them present only once. There are 13 residues in the CDR3. Germline-derived CDR1 and CDR2 are KGHSH and LQKENI. V was cut by 4 bases and J by 7 bases, with 10 bases left in between. The count of this clone is one. The antigen is unknown. This TCR was sampled from an adult in good health. The starting material was peripheral blood, obtained on day 0 of AZD1222 vaccination. This chain links TRBV18 with TRBJ1-4, with a possible D match to TRBD1 (6 bases). The CDR3 nucleotides read TGTGCCAGCTCACGCGGGACAAGTGAAAAACTGTTTTTT. Residues: CASSRGTSEKLFF.